These 23 T cell receptor beta chains were sequenced from one sample in a study of blood T cell repertoires in COVID-19. Some clones are missing from TCRdb's copy, which holds only in-frame ones; the method was immunoSEQ multiplex PCR. The profile shows roughly 390,000 clones, about 90% of them singletons. Sequencing was performed on peripheral blood. These receptors were taken from a woman aged 25 to 45 with COVID-19, enrolled during active disease.

The gene calls are TRBV7-2 and TRBJ2-1; the match to TRBD2 covers 14 bases. Trimming cost V 5 bases and J 10 bases; bases outside gene matches: 10. Germline CDR1 reads SGHTA; CDR2 reads FQGNSA. The CDR3 consists of 16 residues. The CDR3 sequence: CASSPLGTSGRHEQFF. The DNA of the CDR3 is TGTGCCAGCAGCCCTCTTGGGACTAGCGGGAGACACGAGCAGTTCTTC.

The V call is TRBV13, the J call TRBJ2-2; D is possibly TRBD2 (6 bases). Germline V lookup: CDR1 PRHDT, CDR2 FYEKMQ (reference sequence). The V gene lost 1 base and the J gene lost 2 bases, with 11 bases spanning the gap. The CDR3 runs to 16 residues. CDR3 sequence: CASSLEGSGNTGELFF. The CDR3 DNA is TGTGCCAGCAGCTTAGAGGGTAGCGGCAACACCGGGGAGCTGTTTTTT.

The gene calls are TRBV4-1 and TRBJ2-1; 9 nucleotides match TRBD2. After removal of 6 bases from V and 5 bases from J, the junction contained 2 bases not matched to a gene. The CDR3 has 13 residues. Germline loops: CDR1 MGHRA, CDR2 YSYEKL. CDR3 sequence reads: CASSRLADNEQFF. The CDR3 coding sequence is TGCGCCAGCAGTAGACTAGCGGACAATGAGCAGTTCTTC.

The CDR3 protein is CASSYSGARGYTF. CDR3 in DNA: TGTGCCAGCAGTTACTCGGGGGCGCGGGGCTACACCTTC. The gene calls are TRBV6-5 and TRBJ1-2, with D possibly matching TRBD1 (6 bases). From germline, CDR1 is MNHEY and CDR2 SVGAGI. V was cut by 0 bases and J by 8 bases, with 10 bases left in between. This CDR3 spans 13 amino acids.

To note about this clone: One end of the junction is discordant with germline, which a read error may explain. The V and J genes are TRBV27 and TRBJ2-7; 7 nucleotides agree with TRBD2. Germline V CDR1 and CDR2: MNHEY, SMNVEV (reference sequence). The CDR3 sequence is 15 residues long. The CDR3 protein is CASSLGGRASHEQYF. The CDR3 nucleotides read TGTGCCAGCAGTTTAGGGGGGAGGGCCTCCCACGAGCAGTACTTC.

This chain joins TRBV20-1 and TRBJ2-7; D unclear. Deletions cut 3 bases from V and 2 bases from J, with 14 bases between. This CDR3 region has 14 residues. Germline V gives CDR1 DFQATT, CDR2 SNEGSKA (reference sequence). CDR3 sequence (DNA): TGCAGTGCTAGTGAAATTCTGGAGCCCTACGAGCAGTACTTC. Translation: CSASEILEPYEQYF.

V gene TRBV2 combines with J gene TRBJ2-7, with TRBD2 matching 7 bases. V was pared by 7 bases and J by 0 bases, with 6 bases of the junction left unmatched. CDR1 and CDR2 (germline): SNHLY, FYNNEI. The CDR3 is 14 residues long. For the CDR3, the DNA is TGTGCCAGCAAGATACTAGCGAACTCCTACGAGCAGTACTTC. Its translation: CASKILANSYEQYF. The variable domain in full, with the rest retrieved from reference TRBV2 and TRBJ2-7, is EPEVTQTPSHQVTQMGQEVILRCVPISNHLYFYWYRQILGQKVEFLVSFYNNEISEKSEIFDDQFSVERPDGSNFTLKIRSTKLEDSAMYFCASKILANSYEQYFGPGTRLTVT.

This rearrangement joins TRBV4-1 to TRBJ1-4, with D maybe TRBD1 (5 bases). Trimming shortened V by 3 bases and J by 2 bases, and 16 bases separated the two germline ends. Germline V gene sequence: CDR1 MGHRA, CDR2 YSYEKL. This CDR3 comprises 17 residues. CDR3 in amino acids: CASSHRAGVATNEKLFF. The CDR3 nucleotides read TGCGCCAGCAGCCATCGAGCGGGGGTGGCGACTAATGAAAAACTGTTTTTT.

The gene calls are TRBV29-1 and TRBJ2-2, with D possibly matching TRBD1 (5 bases). The V end was cut by 4 bases, the J end by 1 base, with 13 bases between. CDR3 length: 15 amino acids. Germline CDR1 and CDR2: SQVTM and ANQGSEA. The CDR3 nucleotides are TGCAGCGTTGGTGGGCAGGGCGTGAACACCGGGGAGCTGTTTTTT. It codes for CSVGGQGVNTGELFF.

This clone appeared a single time. V usage is TRBV6-4 and J usage is TRBJ1-5, with D maybe TRBD1 (6 bases). Germline-derived CDR1 and CDR2 are MRHNA and SNTAGT. V was cut by 4 bases and J by 10 bases, with 8 bases left in between. This CDR3 is 11 amino acids long. CDR3 region: CASSGTDPQHF. CDR3 DNA: TGTGCCAGCAGTGGGACAGATCCCCAGCATTTT.

This chain links TRBV4-2 with TRBJ1-5; unclear D gene. This CDR3 region has 14 residues. Germline-derived CDR1 and CDR2 are LGHNA and YNFKEQ. The V end was cut by 0 bases, the J end by 7 bases, with 10 bases between. The chain's CDR3 is CASSQEARGQPQHF. DNA for the CDR3: TGTGCCAGCAGCCAAGAGGCCAGAGGCCAGCCCCAGCATTTT.

The chain is built from TRBV6-6 and TRBJ2-2, with 8 bases aligning to TRBD1. Unmatched junction bases numbered 10, after V lost 6 bases and J lost 4 bases. The CDR3 is made up of 16 amino acids. Per germline, CDR1 MNHNY and CDR2 SVGAGI (reference sequence). The CDR3 coding sequence is TGTGCCAGCAGCCCTCCAAGACAGGGGACCACCGGGGAGCTGTTTTTT. It specifies CASSPPRQGTTGELFF.

The V gene is TRBV7-9, the J gene TRBJ1-2, with 9 positions matching TRBD1. Per germline, CDR1 SEHNR and CDR2 FQNEAQ (reference sequence). J gave up 0 bases and V 2 bases, and 7 bases lay outside the gene matches. This CDR3 region has 17 residues. The CDR3 sequence: CASSLISGDRANYGYTF. The CDR3 DNA is TGTGCCAGCAGCTTAATCAGTGGGGACAGGGCTAACTATGGCTACACCTTC.

This rearrangement joins TRBV7-9 to TRBJ2-5; D is unclear. The V gene's germline CDR1 is SEHNR and CDR2 FQNEAQ (reference sequence). This CDR3 spans 13 amino acids. With 1 base removed from V and 3 bases from J, the gap between germline ends came to 6 bases. The CDR3 DNA follows: TGTGCCAGCAGCTTAGTTCTAAAAGAGACCCAGTACTTC. Translating gives CASSLVLKETQYF.

In DNA form, the CDR3 reads TGTGCCAGCAGTTTTCCAGGGGAAGATGGCTACACCTTC. It yields the protein CASSFPGEDGYTF. This chain uses TRBV28 with TRBJ1-2; weak D call: TRBD1 (6 bases). Germline CDR1 is MDHEN and CDR2 is SYDVKM. This CDR3 has 13 residues. Trimming removed 3 bases from V and 6 bases from J, with 11 bases in between.

The chain has TRBV19 and TRBJ2-1; 12 bases fit TRBD2. Per germline, CDR1 LNHDA and CDR2 SQIVND (reference sequence). The CDR3 has 17 amino acids. The junction had 7 bases not matched to a gene; V was cut back by 3 bases and J by 4 bases. DNA of the CDR3: TGTGCCAGTAGTATCCTCCTAGCGGGAGGGATTTACAATGAGCAGTTCTTC. As protein: CASSILLAGGIYNEQFF.

This clone was seen once. V usage is TRBV7-8 and J usage is TRBJ1-4; no definite D call. With 5 bases removed from V and 0 bases from J, the gap between germline ends came to 10 bases. Looked up from germline, CDR1 is SGHVS and CDR2 is FQNEAQ. The CDR3 extends over 15 amino acids. CDR3 in amino acids: CASSRRGATNEKLFF. The CDR3 DNA sequence: TGTGCCAGCAGCCGCCGAGGTGCAACTAATGAAAAACTGTTTTTT.

Only a few counts were recorded for this clone. V usage is TRBV2 and J usage is TRBJ2-1, with a weak D call TRBD1 (6 bases). The CDR3 is made up of 12 amino acids. CDR1 SNHLY and CDR2 FYNNEI come from the germline V gene. Trimming took off 6 bases at V and 6 bases at J, with 9 bases between the two ends. The CDR3 DNA reads as TGTGCCAGCAGCGCGGACAGCAATGAGCAGTTCTTC. As protein: CASSADSNEQFF.

This chain joins TRBV6-5 and TRBJ2-7, with 12 bases identical to TRBD1. Germline lookup yields CDR1 MNHEY and CDR2 SVGAGI. The CDR3 contains 16 residues. V lost 4 bases to trimming and J lost 3 bases; unmatched junction nucleotides: 7. The CDR3 region is CASSFGTGGDYYEQYF. CDR3 nucleotide sequence: TGTGCCAGCAGTTTTGGGACAGGGGGCGATTACTACGAGCAGTACTTC.

V is TRBV5-8 and J is TRBJ2-7, with TRBD2 identical over 9 bases. Trimming removed 2 bases from V and 7 bases from J; junction bases left unmatched: 13. The CDR3 sequence is 16 residues long. Germline V gene data show CDR1 as SGHTS and CDR2 as YDEGEE. The CDR3 spells CASSLAASAGGGEQYF. As DNA, the CDR3 is TGTGCCAGCAGCTTAGCGGCCTCAGCGGGAGGAGGTGAGCAGTACTTC.

This chain connects TRBV12-3 or TRBV12-4 to TRBJ2-2; possible D gene TRBD1, 5 bases. V was trimmed by 6 bases and J by 5 bases, leaving 7 bases between them. The CDR3 has 12 residues. The CDR3 DNA is TGTGCCAGCAGCCAGGGTACCGGGGAGCTGTTTTTT. It specifies CASSQGTGELFF.

A single count supports this clone. The rearrangement links TRBV6-2 or TRBV6-3 to TRBJ2-1, with D unresolved. Germline V CDR1 and CDR2: MNHEY, SVGEGT. Trimming took 2 bases from V and 4 from J, leaving 6 bases between them. This CDR3 spans 13 amino acids. CDR3 sequence reads: CASSYGRYNEQFF. The CDR3 coding sequence is TGTGCCAGCAGTTACGGGCGATACAATGAGCAGTTCTTC.

The chain joins TRBV30 to TRBJ2-5; D not certain. The CDR3 covers 15 residues. V lost 2 bases and J 4 bases, leaving 17 bases between the germline ends. Germline V CDR1 and CDR2: GTSNPN, SVGIG (reference sequence). The CDR3 nucleotides read TGTGCCTGGAGTTTTGGGCAGACCACCGGAGAGACCCAGTACTTC. This codes for CAWSFGQTTGETQYF.